This TCR beta chain stems from a study of shared clonotypes between healthy human individuals. As for the study in general: Aged between 18 and 49, the donors were two women and three men.

Study conclusions and caveats: Relative to memory subsets, naive subsets generally showed larger estimated richness.

Naivety among CD8 cells was defined by CD45RO negativity and positive CCR7 selection, thereby excluding terminally differentiated effector memory CD45RA+ cells. Caucasian adults living in Nashville, Tennessee, provided all samples. Sequencing was performed with immunoSEQ multiplex PCR; in TCRdb, only in-frame clones are kept and a portion is missing. This sample has around 2,100,000 clones, with less than 95% found just once. As regards this clone: Its antigen is not identified.

The CDR3 is 18 residues long. Germline CDR1 SEHNR, CDR2 FQNEAQ (reference sequence). Trimming at V came to 2 bases and at J to 0 bases, leaving 4 bases not matched to a gene. The J gene is TRBJ2-6, the V gene TRBV7-9; TRBD1 aligns across 10 bases. Sequenced: naive CD8+ T cells sorted from blood. This sequence originates from a man younger than 35 in good health. CDR3 sequence: CASSLWTGGSSGANVLTF. The CDR3 DNA reads as TGTGCCAGCAGCTTATGGACAGGGGGATCCTCTGGGGCCAACGTCCTGACTTTC.